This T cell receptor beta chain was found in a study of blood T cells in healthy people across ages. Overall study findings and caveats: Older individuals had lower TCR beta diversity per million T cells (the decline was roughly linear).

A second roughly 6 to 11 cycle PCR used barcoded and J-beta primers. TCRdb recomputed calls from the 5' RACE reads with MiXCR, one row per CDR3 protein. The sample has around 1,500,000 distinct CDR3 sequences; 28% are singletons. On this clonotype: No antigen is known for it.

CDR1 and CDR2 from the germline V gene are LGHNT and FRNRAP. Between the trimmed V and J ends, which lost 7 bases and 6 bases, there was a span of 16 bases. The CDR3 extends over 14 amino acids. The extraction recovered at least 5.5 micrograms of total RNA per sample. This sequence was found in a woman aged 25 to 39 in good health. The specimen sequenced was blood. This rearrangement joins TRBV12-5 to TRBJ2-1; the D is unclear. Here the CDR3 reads CASAPSLECNEQFF. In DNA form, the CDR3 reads TGTGCTAGTGCCCCCTCCCTGGAATGCAATGAGCAGTTCTTC.